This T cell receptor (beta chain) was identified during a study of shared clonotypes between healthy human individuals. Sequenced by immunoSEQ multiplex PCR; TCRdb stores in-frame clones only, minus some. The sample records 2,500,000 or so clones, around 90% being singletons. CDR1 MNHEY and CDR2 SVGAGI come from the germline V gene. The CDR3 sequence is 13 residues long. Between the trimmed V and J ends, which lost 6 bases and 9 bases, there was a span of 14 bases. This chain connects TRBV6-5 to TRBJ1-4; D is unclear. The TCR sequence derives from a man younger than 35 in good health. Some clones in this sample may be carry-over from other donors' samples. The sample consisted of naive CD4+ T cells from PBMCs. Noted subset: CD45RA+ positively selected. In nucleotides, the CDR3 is TGTGCCAGCAGGGACTTGGACGGACAAAAACTGTTTTTT. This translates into CASRDLDGQKLFF.